This entry features one T cell receptor (beta chain) sequence. The CDR3 is 13 amino acids. V was trimmed by 4 bases and J by 4 bases, leaving 13 bases between them. Germline CDR1 is SQVTM and CDR2 is ANQGSEA. Per the original methods: How many nucleated cells were present was estimated from reference gene primer amplification. Measured with immunoSEQ multiplex PCR; TCRdb has only the in-frame clones, and not every one. The V and J calls and clone size were taken over from that table, and D and trimming were inferred from the DNA. Of tens of thousands of clones listed, approximately 90% are singletons. The data are from a study of blood T cell repertoires in COVID-19. Study overall: The United States, Italy and Spain provided the acute and convalescent COVID-19 samples. T cells, B-cell-depleted T cells, or PBMCs supplied cDNA or gDNA.

Sequences were obtained from peripheral blood. The source of this sequence is a human donor with active COVID-19. The donor label of this sample is uncertain. The chain recombines TRBV29-1 with TRBJ1-1, with a tentative D call TRBD1 (5 bases). The CDR3 bases are TGCAGCGTTGTTGACAGCGTTGCCACTGAAGCTTTCTTT. It translates to CSVVDSVATEAFF. The full variable domain, in which reference TRBV29-1 and TRBJ1-1 provide the parts outside the CDR3, is SAVISQKPSRDICQRGTSLTIQCQVDSQVTMMFWYRQQPGQSLTLIATANQGSEATYESGFVIDKFPISRPNLTFSTLTVSNMSPEDSSIYLCSVVDSVATEAFFGQGTRLTVV.